This entry lists 5 T cell receptor beta chains sequenced from one sample in a study of shared clonotypes between healthy human individuals. Measured with immunoSEQ multiplex PCR; TCRdb has only the in-frame clones, and not every one. The sample yields more than 2 million clones, about 93% seen once. CD45RO negativity and positive selection for CCR7 defined naive CD8 cells, a population that excluded terminally differentiated effector memory CD45RA+ cells. Material for sequencing was naive CD8+ T cells from PBMCs. These TCRs come from a man between 18 and 35 years old in good health. Some clones in this sample may be carry-over from other donors' samples.

This sequence joins TRBV7-3 and TRBJ2-1; TRBD2 matches 10 bases. Germline-derived CDR1 and CDR2 are SGHTA and FQGTGA. With V trimmed by 5 bases and J by 6 bases, 7 bases remained unmatched. The CDR3 is 15 amino acids. As DNA, the CDR3 is TGTGCCAGCAGCACGGGGCTAGCGGGAGTCAATGAGCAGTTCTTC. Translated, it gives CASSTGLAGVNEQFF.

The V call is TRBV5-1, the J call TRBJ2-1; D may be TRBD2 (6 bases). The V and J ends lost 3 bases and 4 bases respectively, with 17 bases between them. This CDR3 spans 16 amino acids. The V gene's germline CDR1 is SGHRS and CDR2 YFSETQ. CDR3 region: CASSSLGGTGYNEQFF. In DNA, the CDR3 is TGCGCCAGCAGCTCACTGGGCGGGACTGGTTACAATGAGCAGTTCTTC. Filled out from reference TRBV5-1 and TRBJ2-1, the complete variable domain reads KAGVTQTPRYLIKTRGQQVTLSCSPISGHRSVSWYQQTPGQGLQFLFEYFSETQRNKGNFPGRFSGRQFSNSRSEMNVSTLELGDSALYLCASSSLGGTGYNEQFFGPGTRLTVL.

As to this clone: This sample also contains other DNA sequences that code for the same CDR3. V is TRBV7-9 and J is TRBJ2-1, with 7 bases that match TRBD2. The CDR3 spans 13 residues. V shed 5 bases and J 6 bases; nucleotides not matched to a gene: 4. Germline loops: CDR1 SEHNR, CDR2 FQNEAQ (reference sequence). CDR3 DNA: TGTGCCAGCAGCCTTGGCGGGGGCAATGAGCAGTTCTTC. Translated, it gives CASSLGGGNEQFF.

This clone was seen once. Other DNA sequences in this specimen translate into the identical CDR3. V and J are TRBV7-2 and TRBJ2-7, with unresolved D. V was pared by 0 bases and J by 1 base, with 7 bases between. Germline V lookup: CDR1 SGHTA, CDR2 FQGNSA. The CDR3 extends over 14 amino acids. The CDR3 reads CASSLAPGSYEQYF. In nucleotides, the CDR3 is TGTGCCAGCAGCTTAGCGCCGGGTTCCTACGAGCAGTACTTC.

The chain employs TRBV15 and TRBJ1-5, with a tentative D call TRBD1 (5 bases). CDR3 length: 15 amino acids. V was cut by 4 bases and J by 4 bases, with 14 bases left in between. Germline-derived CDR1 and CDR2 are LNHNV and YYDKDF (reference sequence). The CDR3 DNA reads TGTGCCACCAGCATGGGAAGAGGGACTAATCAGCCCCAGCATTTT. It specifies CATSMGRGTNQPQHF.